These 20 T cell receptor beta chains came from one sample sequenced in a study of cytomegalovirus exposure and HLA in healthy donors. The PCR had 60 Vbeta and 13 Jbeta primers. Sequencing used immunoSEQ multiplex PCR; TCRdb keeps in-frame clones, though not all of them. The profile shows 150,000 to 200,000 clones, 82% of them singletons. Sequencing was carried out using PBMCs. These receptor sequences come from a girl aged 2-10 years in good health and CMV-seropositive.

V is TRBV7-9 and J is TRBJ2-1; 8 nucleotides line up with TRBD1. In germline, CDR1 is SEHNR, CDR2 FQNEAQ (reference sequence). Trimming took 7 bases from V and 7 from J; bases not matched to a gene: 15. The CDR3 is 16 residues long. CDR3 bases: TGTGCCAGCACCCCACCCCAGGGGGCGGTAAGAAATGAGCAGTTCTTC. It specifies CASTPPQGAVRNEQFF.

The chain joins TRBV27 to TRBJ2-7; D ambiguous. The germline V gene has CDR1 MNHEY and CDR2 SMNVEV (reference sequence). The CDR3 spans 10 residues. Trimming left V 8 bases short and J 3 bases short, with 5 bases between. CDR3 sequence reads: CASGHYEQYF. The CDR3 DNA reads as TGTGCCAGCGGGCACTACGAGCAGTACTTC.

The chain carries TRBV30 and TRBJ2-2; tentative D call: TRBD2 (5 bases). The V and J ends lost 2 bases and 0 bases respectively, with 16 bases between them. Germline assignment: CDR1 GTSNPN and CDR2 SVGIG (reference sequence). The CDR3 is made up of 17 amino acids. The CDR3 loop is CAWSPMGSSANTGELFF. Written as DNA, the CDR3 is TGTGCCTGGAGTCCCATGGGGAGCTCTGCGAACACCGGGGAGCTGTTTTTT.

The V gene is TRBV5-1, the J gene TRBJ1-5, with 8 bases fitting TRBD1. Trimming at V came to 6 bases and at J to 7 bases, leaving 12 bases not matched to a gene. Germline V gene data show CDR1 as SGHRS and CDR2 as YFSETQ. This CDR3 has 15 residues. CDR3 residues: CASTSTGDRRQPQHF. In DNA form, the CDR3 reads TGCGCCAGCACATCGACAGGGGACAGGAGACAGCCCCAGCATTTT.

The chain uses TRBV29-1 and TRBJ2-7; D is uncertain. The germline gives CDR1 SQVTM, CDR2 ANQGSEA. V lost 7 bases and J 0 bases, leaving 7 bases between the germline ends. This CDR3 spans 11 amino acids. Here the CDR3 reads CSAVSSYEQYF. The CDR3 DNA is TGCAGCGCCGTGAGCTCCTACGAGCAGTACTTC.

This chain links TRBV9 with TRBJ2-7; 7 nucleotides line up with TRBD1. Unmatched junction bases numbered 19, after V lost 4 bases and J lost 6 bases. The CDR3 totals 17 residues. The V gene's germline CDR1 is SGDLS and CDR2 YYNGEE. The CDR3 DNA is TGTGCCAGCAGCCGGCGATCATATGACAGGGTCGTTGGCGAGCAGTACTTC. Translated, it gives CASSRRSYDRVVGEQYF. Together with reference TRBV9 and TRBJ2-7, the CDR3 gives the full variable domain: DSGVTQTPKHLITATGQRVTLRCSPRSGDLSVYWYQQSLDQGLQFLIQYYNGEERAKGNILERFSAQQFPDLHSELNLSSLELGDSALYFCASSRRSYDRVVGEQYFGPGTRLTVT.

The chain couples TRBV5-1 to TRBJ1-1; D might be TRBD1 (5 bases). V lost 3 bases, J lost 3 bases, and 12 bases lay in between. This CDR3 spans 14 amino acids. Germline V lookup: CDR1 SGHRS, CDR2 YFSETQ. The CDR3 region is CASSSGRGYTEAFF. The CDR3 DNA reads TGCGCCAGCAGCTCAGGGCGGGGCTACACTGAAGCTTTCTTT.

This chain connects TRBV10-2 to TRBJ2-7; unclear D gene. V was clipped by 4 bases and J by 0 bases, with 10 bases between them. The CDR3 length is 14 residues. From germline, CDR1 is WSHSY and CDR2 SAAADI. CDR3 nucleotide sequence: TGCGCCAGCAGTGGATTGGCAGTCTCCTACGAGCAGTACTTC. It codes for CASSGLAVSYEQYF.

The chain links TRBV7-9 to TRBJ2-5; D gene unclear. Trimming stripped 3 bases from V and 5 bases from J, with 7 bases between. This CDR3 is 12 amino acids long. Germline CDR1 is SEHNR and CDR2 is FQNEAQ (reference sequence). The CDR3 nucleotides read TGTGCCAGCAGCTTCCCGTCGGAGACCCAGTACTTC. Its translation: CASSFPSETQYF. The whole variable domain, remainder taken from reference TRBV7-9 and TRBJ2-5, is DTGVSQNPRHKITKRGQNVTFRCDPISEHNRLYWYRQTLGQGPEFLTYFQNEAQLEKSRLLSDRFSAERPKGSFSTLEIQRTEQGDSAMYLCASSFPSETQYFGPGTRLLVL.

This chain joins TRBV30 and TRBJ1-6; D is possibly TRBD1 (5 bases). Germline CDR1 GTSNPN, CDR2 SVGIG (reference sequence). The CDR3 is 15 amino acids. Trimming took off 2 bases at V and 7 bases at J, with 15 bases between the two ends. The CDR3 region is CAWSSLKGRNSPLHF. The CDR3 DNA reads as TGTGCCTGGAGTTCGCTGAAGGGGAGGAATTCACCCCTCCACTTT.

The CDR3: CASRPHGSRRGNTIYF. The CDR3 DNA sequence: TGTGCCAGCCGCCCCCACGGGTCGAGACGTGGAAACACCATATATTTT. The gene calls are TRBV25-1 and TRBJ1-3; D is ambiguous. Trimming took off 8 bases at V and 3 bases at J, with 20 bases between the two ends. The CDR3 length is 16 residues. CDR1 is MGHDK and CDR2 is SYGVNS in the germline V gene.

The V gene is TRBV11-2, the J gene TRBJ2-1; D gene ambiguous. The CDR3 runs 11 residues. V was pared by 5 bases and J by 6 bases, with 5 bases between. CDR1 is SGHAT, CDR2 FQNNGV, per germline. CDR3 nucleotide sequence: TGTGCCAGCAGCCCCCGCAATGAGCAGTTCTTC. Translation gives CASSPRNEQFF. The full variable domain, in which reference TRBV11-2 and TRBJ2-1 provide the parts outside the CDR3, is EAGVAQSPRYKIIEKRQSVAFWCNPISGHATLYWYQQILGQGPKLLIQFQNNGVVDDSQLPKDRFSAERLKGVDSTLKIQPAKLEDSAVYLCASSPRNEQFFGPGTRLTVL.

The chain couples TRBV4-1 to TRBJ1-2; TRBD1 matches 9 bases. Losses at the gene ends were 0 bases for V and 5 bases for J; bases not matched to a gene: 4. In germline, CDR1 is MGHRA, CDR2 YSYEKL. This CDR3 region has 15 residues. The CDR3 loop is CASSQEGQGYYGYTF. The CDR3 DNA is TGCGCCAGCAGCCAAGAGGGACAGGGTTATTATGGCTACACCTTC.

The rearrangement links TRBV4-1 to TRBJ2-7, with 8 bases lining up with TRBD2. The germline gives CDR1 MGHRA, CDR2 YSYEKL. The CDR3 is 16 amino acids. With 4 bases clipped from V and 0 bases from J, the junction kept 8 bases outside the gene matches. Written as DNA, the CDR3 is TGCGCCAGCAGCCCACTCGTCGGGGGGGCCTCCTACGAGCAGTACTTC. Its translation is CASSPLVGGASYEQYF.

In its sample, this clone was seen once. V gene TRBV2 combines with J gene TRBJ1-4; 12 nucleotides align to TRBD1. The CDR3 has 17 residues. Trimming at V came to 6 bases and at J to 8 bases, leaving 13 bases not matched to a gene. The germline gives CDR1 SNHLY, CDR2 FYNNEI. The DNA of the CDR3 is TGTGCCAGCAGACCGGGACAGGGGGCCGGTTCTGGGGAAAAACTGTTTTTT. Translated: CASRPGQGAGSGEKLFF.

The chain carries TRBV2 and TRBJ2-2; 10 bases map to TRBD1. The V gene's germline CDR1 is SNHLY and CDR2 FYNNEI. There are 14 residues in the CDR3. V was clipped by 4 bases and J by 7 bases; unmatched bases: 3. The CDR3 protein is CASSGGQGIGELFF. DNA for the CDR3: TGTGCCAGCAGTGGGGGACAGGGGATCGGGGAGCTGTTTTTT.

For this clone: At one of its ends the junction is not consistent with the germline gene, which may arise from a read error. V usage is TRBV30 and J usage is TRBJ1-2, with D perhaps TRBD1 (5 bases). Germline loops: CDR1 GTSNPN, CDR2 SVGIG (reference sequence). This CDR3 is built from 15 residues. The CDR3 loop reads CAWSVQPGTNYGYPF. DNA of the CDR3: TGTGCCTGGAGTGTACAGCCAGGGACTAACTATGGCTACCCCTTC.

The chain uses TRBV27 and TRBJ2-6, with D unresolved. This CDR3 has 14 amino acids. Germline V gene sequence: CDR1 MNHEY, CDR2 SMNVEV (reference sequence). V lost 4 bases and J 0 bases, leaving 4 bases between the germline ends. CDR3 in amino acids: CASSSLSGANVLTF. In nucleotides, the CDR3 is TGTGCCAGCAGTTCCCTCTCTGGGGCCAACGTCCTGACTTTC.

The chain joins TRBV30 to TRBJ2-7, with a tentative D call TRBD1 (6 bases). Germline V gene lookup returns CDR1 GTSNPN and CDR2 SVGIG (reference sequence). The V and J ends lost 3 bases and 0 bases respectively, with 9 bases between them. This CDR3 has 13 residues. The CDR3 reads CAWRDSFSYEQYF. The CDR3 region has the DNA TGTGCCTGGAGGGACAGTTTCTCCTACGAGCAGTACTTC.

V usage is TRBV5-1 and J usage is TRBJ2-7; 11 bases fit TRBD2. This CDR3 has 16 residues. The ends lost 3 bases at V and 4 bases at J; junction bases unmatched: 9. Germline V lookup: CDR1 SGHRS, CDR2 YFSETQ. The CDR3 loop reads CASSSRLAGKVYEQYF. The CDR3 coding sequence is TGCGCCAGCAGCTCACGACTAGCGGGAAAAGTATACGAGCAGTACTTC.